This T cell receptor (beta chain) derives from a study of monozygotic twins with inflammatory bowel disease. General study results and limits: Separate T cell subtypes could not be resolved from one another.

TCRalpha and TCRbeta cDNA went through two nested PCRs of approximately 16 and 10 cycles. TCRdb reprocessed the 5' RACE reads and stores each CDR3 protein as one record, lacking DNA. This sample contains approximately 400,000 distinct CDR3 sequences. Concerning this clonotype itself: Its matching antigen is unknown.

The CDR3 covers 14 residues. Germline-derived CDR1 and CDR2 are LNHNV and YYDKDF (reference sequence). This TCR was sampled from a human donor with ulcerative colitis or Crohn's disease, or a healthy co-twin of an affected twin (not recorded which). The genes are TRBV15 and TRBJ2-7; checking the TCRdb D call of TRBD2 is not possible without DNA. Sequencing input: blood. This CDR3 is CATSSGWKEGEQYF. The entire variable domain, with the rest obtained from reference TRBV15 and TRBJ2-7, is as follows: DAMVIQNPRYQVTQFGKPVTLSCSQTLNHNVMYWYQQKSSQAPKLLFHYYDKDFNNEADTPDNFQSRRPNTSFCFLDIRSPGLGDTAMYLCATSSGWKEGEQYFGPGTRLTVT.